The following is a TCR beta chain sequence with its context. Its antigen is unidentified. CDR1 is MNHEY, CDR2 SVGEGT, per germline. This CDR3 has 16 residues. After removal of 5 bases from V and 11 bases from J, the junction contained 17 bases not matched to a gene. Next came a second PCR, run for 7 to 11 cycles, which used a sample-barcoded 5' primer along with a J-beta primer mix. A template-switch adaptor containing 12 random nucleotides labeled each cDNA molecule. In TCRdb, the 5' RACE reads were re-called with MiXCR into one record per CDR3 protein. This table holds 350,000 to 450,000 distinct CDR3 sequences, approximately 51% found once. This sample was included in a study of blood T cells in healthy people across ages. Study outcomes and limitations: The fall in TCR beta diversity per million T cells was roughly linear with age. What prevented conclusive comparison of naive and antigen-experienced cells was that PBMCs were unsorted.

The receptor comes from a man aged 55 to 70 in good health. This chain uses TRBV6-2 or TRBV6-3 with TRBJ2-5, with TRBD2 matching 10 bases. The sample comprised blood. The CDR3 sequence is CASSGGRLAGINEQYF. As DNA, the CDR3 is TGTGCCAGCAGTGGGGGCCGACTAGCGGGCATCAATGAGCAGTACTTC.